The source of this T cell receptor (beta chain) is a study of T cell responses to AZD1222 COVID-19 vaccine. A note on this clone: As yet, its antigen is unknown.

Data came from immunoSEQ multiplex PCR; TCRdb stores just in-frame clones and leaves some out. Altogether some 61,000 clones are present, roughly 84% being singletons, with the ten largest covering roughly a sixth. Study-level findings and limits: Donor demographics were predominantly white British with a female majority; clonal diversity may be underestimated. Rises in breadth and depth of Spike-specific TCRs came after two AZD1222 doses. Seropositivity was recorded at baseline in only a handful of AZD1222 recipients.

V was pared by 7 bases and J by 12 bases, with 7 bases of the junction left unmatched. This CDR3 has 13 amino acids. The material was peripheral blood, obtained on day 0 of AZD1222 vaccination. The V and J genes are TRBV12-3 or TRBV12-4 and TRBJ1-6; TRBD1 matches at 9 bases. The sequence derives from an adult in good health. CDR3 loop: CASKGQGLGPLHF. The CDR3, as DNA: TGTGCCAGCAAAGGACAGGGGTTAGGACCCCTCCACTTT.